The 22 T cell receptor beta chains in this list originate from one sample, sequenced in a study of T cells in women clearing cervical HPV infection. Repertoires were generated with immunoSEQ multiplex PCR, while TCRdb's copy carries only in-frame clones and drops some. The sample features roughly 30,000 clones, with approximately 8.4% in its top ten. Specimen: blood buffy coat. All receptors come from a woman between 18 and 69 years old with a cervical HPV16 infection that either progressed to CIN3+ or cleared (not recorded which).

Concerning this clone itself: The missing CDR3 end, 3 residues past where the read stops, is filled in from the germline J gene. The rearrangement uses TRBV7-2 and TRBJ2-3, with D unclear. The CDR3 consists of 14 residues. From germline, CDR1 is SGHTA and CDR2 FQGNSA. CDR3 DNA, as far as it was read: TGTGCCAGCAGCTTAGGCACCCGGCAGGAGACG. Translating gives CASSLGTRQET. The full CDR3 protein is CASSLGTRQETQYF. Filled out from reference TRBV7-2 and TRBJ2-3, the complete variable domain reads GAGVSQSPSNKVTEKGKDVELRCDPISGHTALYWYRQSLGQGLEFLIYFQGNSAPDKSGLPSDRFSAERTGGSVSTLTIQRTQQEDSAVYLCASSLGTRQETQYFGPGTRLTVL.

A remark on this clone: Coverage ceases 3 residues before the CDR3 finishes, and the germline J gene fills in the end. The rearrangement joins TRBV7-6 to TRBJ2-1, with 7 nucleotides matching TRBD1. Germline loops: CDR1 SGHVS, CDR2 FNYEAQ. The CDR3 consists of 16 residues. J lost 6 bases, V lost 1 base, and 9 bases had no gene match. The sequenced CDR3 bases are TGTGCCAGCAGCTTAGTCCTAACAGGGGCAACCAATGAG. Translated, it gives CASSLVLTGATNE. The full CDR3 protein reads CASSLVLTGATNEQFF.

A note on this clone: The read gets to within 3 residues of the CDR3 end, and the germline J gene fills in the rest. The chain uses TRBV2 and TRBJ2-3; 9 bases map to TRBD2. Looked up from germline, CDR1 is SNHLY and CDR2 is FYNNEI. Unmatched junction bases numbered 3, after V lost 1 base and J lost 1 base. The length of the CDR3 is 16 residues. The covered CDR3 bases are TGTGCCAGCAGTGAAGGGTTAGCGGGGGGCACAGATACG. Protein product: CASSEGLAGGTDT. Given in full, the CDR3 is CASSEGLAGGTDTQYF.

About this clone itself: The CDR3 is cut off 3 residues early in the read; its end comes from the germline J gene. The rearrangement joins TRBV19 to TRBJ2-3; D is unresolved. The germline V and J ends were trimmed by 5 bases and 8 bases, with 14 bases remaining between them. CDR3 length equals 13 residues. Germline CDR1 LNHDA, CDR2 SQIVND (reference sequence). The covered CDR3 bases are TGTGCCAGTAGTTCCCAGCAGTCGGGTACG. Translation: CASSSQQSGT. The whole CDR3 sequence is CASSSQQSGTQYF.

For this clone: The read terminates 3 residues ahead of where the CDR3 ends, so the germline J gene completes it. The V and J genes are TRBV10-1 and TRBJ1-4, with D hard to call. This CDR3 is built from 12 residues. Germline assignment: CDR1 WNHNN and CDR2 SYGVQD (reference sequence). This CDR3 is CASSGPRYQLFF. The covered CDR3 bases are TGCGCCAGCAGTGGGCCAAGGTATCAA.

Notes on this clone: Sequencing ends 3 residues short of the CDR3 end; the germline J gene provides the rest. V usage is TRBV12-3 or TRBV12-4 and J usage is TRBJ2-5; 10 bases map to TRBD2. V dropped 6 bases and J dropped 1; count of bases not matched to a gene: 2. The CDR3 covers 14 residues. CDR3 bases read: TGTGCCAGCAGCATAGCGGGGGGCCAAGAGACC. As protein: CASSIAGGQET. The whole CDR3 region reads CASSIAGGQETQYF.

Notes on this clone: The read halts 3 residues ahead of the CDR3 end, with the missing end drawn from the germline J gene. This chain links TRBV7-3 with TRBJ2-2; possibly TRBD2 for D (6 bases). The CDR3 is made up of 16 amino acids. Trimming stripped 2 bases from V and 0 bases from J, with 10 bases between. Germline CDR1 SGHTA, CDR2 FQGTGA. CDR3 residues: CASSLGGTTNTGELFF. The sequenced part of the CDR3 DNA is TGTGCCAGCAGCTTAGGGGGGACGACGAACACCGGGGAG.

Turning to this clone: Mismatch with germline at one junction end may stem from a read error. The CDR3 goes on 3 residues after the read ends, and that part is filled in from the germline J gene. The V call is TRBV2, the J call TRBJ2-3; the D is unclear. Germline V gene sequence: CDR1 SNHLY, CDR2 FYNNEI. The CDR3 has 16 residues. CDR3 in amino acids: CASSEPSYYSNQPQYF. The sequenced part of the CDR3 DNA is TGTGCAAGCAGTGAGCCCAGCTACTATAGCAATCAGCCG.

Regarding this clone: The read is 3 residues too short to cover the CDR3 end, so that end is filled in from the germline J gene. The chain joins TRBV29-1 to TRBJ2-3; TRBD1 aligns across 7 bases. Germline V gene data show CDR1 as SQVTM and CDR2 as ANQGSEA. The CDR3 has 13 residues. The J segment lost 6 bases and the V segment lost 5 bases, leaving 8 bases of the junction unmatched. CDR3 bases read: TGCAGCGTTCCTCAGACAGGGTGGGATACG. This encodes CSVPQTGWDT. The entire CDR3 protein is CSVPQTGWDTQYF.

On this clone: With the read ending 3 residues before the CDR3 end, the germline J gene is used to fill in that end. The rearrangement links TRBV18 to TRBJ1-2; D unclear. The germline V gene encodes CDR1 KGHSH and CDR2 LQKENI. The CDR3 is made up of 12 amino acids. CDR3 protein: CASSTDSYDYTF. The CDR3 bases that were read are TGTGCCAGCTCAACGGACTCCTACGAC. Filled out from reference TRBV18 and TRBJ1-2, the complete variable domain reads NAGVMQNPRHLVRRRGQEARLRCSPMKGHSHVYWYRQLPEEGLKFMVYLQKENIIDESGMPKERFSAEFPKEGPSILRIQQVVRGDSAAYFCASSTDSYDYTFGSGTRLTVV.

In the case of this clone: The observed sequence ends 3 residues before the CDR3 terminus, with the missing tail filled in from the germline J gene. The gene calls are TRBV7-7 and TRBJ2-1; 9 bases fit TRBD2. The CDR3 sequence is 17 residues long. Germline CDR1 is SSHAT and CDR2 is FNYEAQ (reference sequence). The V gene end was trimmed by 5 bases and the J gene end by 0 bases; junction bases not matched to a gene: 8. CDR3: CASSLLAGESSYNEQFF. The covered CDR3 bases are TGTGCCAGCAGCCTATTAGCGGGGGAGAGCTCCTACAATGAG. The full variable domain, its missing parts supplied by reference TRBV7-7 and TRBJ2-1, is GAGVSQSPRYKVTKRGQDVTLRCDPISSHATLYWYQQALGQGPEFLTYFNYEAQPDKSGLPSDRFSAERPEGSISTLTIQRTEQRDSAMYRCASSLLAGESSYNEQFFGPGTRLTVL.

Worth noting for this clone: The read ends 3 residues early relative to the CDR3; the germline J gene fills the gap. The chain links TRBV6-2 or TRBV6-3 to TRBJ2-7; TRBD1 agrees at 9 bases. CDR3 length: 15 residues. V was clipped by 0 bases and J by 2 bases; unmatched bases: 2. Germline assignment: CDR1 MNHEY and CDR2 SVGEGT. The DNA read from the CDR3 is TGTGCCAGCAGTTACTCACAGGGGGCTACCTACGAG. It translates to CASSYSQGATYE. The entire CDR3 protein is CASSYSQGATYEQYF.

A note on this clone: The read falls 3 residues short of the CDR3 end, and the missing part is taken from the germline J gene. The V and J genes are TRBV7-9 and TRBJ2-7; TRBD1 matches 8 bases. Unmatched junction bases numbered 8, after V lost 4 bases and J lost 6 bases. The CDR3 runs 14 residues. The germline CDR1 and CDR2 sequences are SEHNR and FQNEAQ (reference sequence). The CDR3 is CASSSGQGWGEQYF. The part of the CDR3 DNA that was read is TGTGCCAGCAGCTCAGGACAGGGTTGGGGCGAG.

A note on this clone: The missing CDR3 end, 3 residues past where the read stops, is filled in from the germline J gene. The chain carries TRBV19 and TRBJ1-1; D unclear. The V gene lost 7 bases and the J gene lost 3 bases, with 15 bases spanning the gap. Germline CDR1 and CDR2: LNHDA and SQIVND (reference sequence). This CDR3 spans 14 amino acids. The CDR3 here is CASTPTPADTEAFF. Partial CDR3 DNA: TGTGCCAGTACCCCGACACCCGCTGACACTGAA.

As to this clone: The read ends 3 residues early relative to the CDR3; the germline J gene fills the gap. The chain combines TRBV6-4 with TRBJ2-3; 10 bases map to TRBD1. The CDR3 has 15 amino acids. Unmatched junction bases numbered 6, after V lost 3 bases and J lost 6 bases. From germline, CDR1 is MRHNA and CDR2 SNTAGT. The CDR3 loop is CASSERDRGSDTQYF. CDR3 bases read: TGTGCCAGCAGTGAACGGGACAGGGGATCCGATACG.

As regards this clone: Read sequence stops 3 residues before the CDR3 end, and the germline J gene provides the missing end. The V call is TRBV30, the J call TRBJ2-7; 10 bases align to TRBD2. V shed 5 bases, J shed 2 bases, and the junction held 6 bases outside the gene matches. CDR3 length: 14 amino acids. CDR1 is GTSNPN and CDR2 is SVGIG in the germline V gene (reference sequence). The chain's CDR3 is CAWARLAGPYEQYF. The sequenced part of the CDR3 DNA is TGTGCCTGGGCCCGACTAGCGGGCCCCTACGAG.

Of note for this clone: The CDR3 is cut off 3 residues early in the read; its end comes from the germline J gene. The chain carries TRBV18 and TRBJ1-4; maybe TRBD1 (5 bases). Looked up from germline, CDR1 is KGHSH and CDR2 is LQKENI. The V end was cut by 3 bases, the J end by 3 bases, with 11 bases between. The CDR3 loop spans 15 amino acids. CDR3 bases read: TGTGCCAGCTCACCCTCAGGGTCCTCTAATGAAAAA. Its protein product is CASSPSGSSNEK. The CDR3 reads in full as CASSPSGSSNEKLFF.

About this clone: The CDR3 end falls 3 residues outside the read, so it is completed with the germline J gene. The V and J genes are TRBV7-9 and TRBJ2-5; 8 nucleotides align to TRBD2. The CDR3 has 14 amino acids. V shed 3 bases, J shed 6 bases, and the junction held 6 bases outside the gene matches. Germline V gene sequence: CDR1 SEHNR, CDR2 FQNEAQ (reference sequence). The CDR3 bases that were read are TGTGCCAGCAGCTTCCCGGGGACTAGAAAGACC. Its protein is CASSFPGTRKT. The full CDR3 protein is CASSFPGTRKTQYF.

As concerns this clone: The sequenced fragment ends 3 residues before the CDR3 boundary, so the rest is inferred from the germline J gene. This chain uses TRBV2 with TRBJ2-1; 7 positions agree with TRBD1. Trimming at V came to 6 bases and at J to 8 bases, leaving 4 bases not matched to a gene. Germline loops: CDR1 SNHLY, CDR2 FYNNEI. The length of the CDR3 is 12 residues. CDR3 region: CASRQGSHEQFF. CDR3 bases read: TGTGCCAGCAGACAGGGGTCGCATGAG.

On this clone: The CDR3 end lies 3 residues beyond the end of the read and is filled in from the germline J gene. The chain combines TRBV6-2 or TRBV6-3 with TRBJ1-5; 8 bases match TRBD1. The ends lost 6 bases at V and 2 bases at J; junction bases unmatched: 6. This CDR3 is built from 15 residues. In germline, CDR1 is MNHEY, CDR2 SVGEGT. CDR3 region: CASSRTGSGNQPQHF. The DNA read from the CDR3 is TGTGCCAGCAGCCGGACAGGGTCGGGCAATCAGCCC.

Comment on this clone: At one of its ends the junction is not consistent with the germline gene, which may arise from a read error. The read gets to within 3 residues of the CDR3 end, and the germline J gene fills in the rest. The rearrangement links TRBV5-4 to TRBJ2-7; 7 positions match TRBD2. Germline assignment: CDR1 SGHNT and CDR2 YYREEE (reference sequence). The CDR3 spans 16 residues. CDR3 DNA, as far as it was read: TGTGCCAGCAGCAAGACACTAGCGAGCCCCTCCCACGAG. As protein: CASSKTLASPSHE. The entire CDR3 is CASSKTLASPSHEQYF.

With regard to this clone: The read ends 3 residues early relative to the CDR3; the germline J gene fills the gap. V is TRBV12-3 or TRBV12-4 and J is TRBJ2-2; maybe TRBD1 (6 bases). The V and J ends lost 8 bases and 4 bases respectively, with 11 bases between them. This CDR3 is built from 13 residues. The DNA read from the CDR3 is TGTGCCAGCCATACAGGGCCCACCGGGGAG. Translated: CASHTGPTGE. In full, the CDR3 reads CASHTGPTGELFF.